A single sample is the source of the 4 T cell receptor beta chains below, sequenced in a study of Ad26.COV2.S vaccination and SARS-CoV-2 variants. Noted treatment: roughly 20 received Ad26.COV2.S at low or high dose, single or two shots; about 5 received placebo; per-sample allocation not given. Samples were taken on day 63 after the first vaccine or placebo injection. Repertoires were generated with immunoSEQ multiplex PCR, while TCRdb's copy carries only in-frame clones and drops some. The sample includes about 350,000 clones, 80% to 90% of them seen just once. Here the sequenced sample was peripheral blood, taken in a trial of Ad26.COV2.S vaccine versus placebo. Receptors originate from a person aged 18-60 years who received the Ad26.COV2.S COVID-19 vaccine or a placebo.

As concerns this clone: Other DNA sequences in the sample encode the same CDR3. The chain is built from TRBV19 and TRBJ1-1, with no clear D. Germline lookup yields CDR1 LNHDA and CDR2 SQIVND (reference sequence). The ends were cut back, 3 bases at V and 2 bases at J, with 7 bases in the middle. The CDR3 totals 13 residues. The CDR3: CASSIWGNTEAFF. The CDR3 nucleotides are TGTGCCAGTAGTATTTGGGGTAACACTGAAGCTTTCTTT.

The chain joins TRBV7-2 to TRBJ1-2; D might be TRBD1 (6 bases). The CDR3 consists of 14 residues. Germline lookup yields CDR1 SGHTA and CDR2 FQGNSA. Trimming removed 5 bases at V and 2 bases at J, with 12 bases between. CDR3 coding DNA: TGTGCCAGCAGCGTCTCTGGACAGAACTATGGCTACACCTTC. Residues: CASSVSGQNYGYTF.

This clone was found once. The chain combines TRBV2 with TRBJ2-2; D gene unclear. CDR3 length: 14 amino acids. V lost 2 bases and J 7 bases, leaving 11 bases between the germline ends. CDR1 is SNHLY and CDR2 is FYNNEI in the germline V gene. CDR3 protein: CASSESGLIGELFF. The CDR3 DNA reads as TGTGCCAGCAGTGAATCTGGGCTCATCGGGGAGCTGTTTTTT.

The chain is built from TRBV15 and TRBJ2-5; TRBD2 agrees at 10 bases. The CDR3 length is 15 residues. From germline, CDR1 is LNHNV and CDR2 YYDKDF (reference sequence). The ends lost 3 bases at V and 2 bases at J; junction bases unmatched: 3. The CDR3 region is CATSSPLAGQETQYF. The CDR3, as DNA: TGTGCCACCAGCAGCCCACTAGCGGGGCAAGAGACCCAGTACTTC.